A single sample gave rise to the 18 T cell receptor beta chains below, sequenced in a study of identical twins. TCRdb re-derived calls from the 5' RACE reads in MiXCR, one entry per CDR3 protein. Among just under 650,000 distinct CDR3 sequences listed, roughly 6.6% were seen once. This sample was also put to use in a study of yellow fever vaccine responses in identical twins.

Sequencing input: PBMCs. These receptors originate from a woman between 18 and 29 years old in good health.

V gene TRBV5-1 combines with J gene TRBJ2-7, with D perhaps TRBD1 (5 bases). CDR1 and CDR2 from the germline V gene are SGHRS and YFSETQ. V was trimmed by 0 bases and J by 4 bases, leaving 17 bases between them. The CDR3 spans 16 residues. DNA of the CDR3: TGCGCCAGCAGCTTGGAACCGGCAGGGTTGCCTTACGAGCAGTACTTC. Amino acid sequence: CASSLEPAGLPYEQYF. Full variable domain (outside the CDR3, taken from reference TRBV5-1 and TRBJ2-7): KAGVTQTPRYLIKTRGQQVTLSCSPISGHRSVSWYQQTPGQGLQFLFEYFSETQRNKGNFPGRFSGRQFSNSRSEMNVSTLELGDSALYLCASSLEPAGLPYEQYFGPGTRLTVT.

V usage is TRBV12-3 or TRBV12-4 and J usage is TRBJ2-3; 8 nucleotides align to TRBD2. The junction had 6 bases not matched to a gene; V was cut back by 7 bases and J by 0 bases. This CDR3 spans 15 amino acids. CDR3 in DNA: TGTGCCAGCAAGGTAGCGGGAACTAGCACAGATACGCAGTATTTT. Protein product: CASKVAGTSTDTQYF.

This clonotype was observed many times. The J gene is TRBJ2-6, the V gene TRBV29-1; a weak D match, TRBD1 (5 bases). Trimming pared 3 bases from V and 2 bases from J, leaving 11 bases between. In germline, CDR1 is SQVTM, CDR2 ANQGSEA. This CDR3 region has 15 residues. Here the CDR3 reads CSVEIGQAGANVLTF. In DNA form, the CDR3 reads TGCAGCGTTGAGATCGGACAAGCTGGGGCCAACGTCCTGACTTTC.

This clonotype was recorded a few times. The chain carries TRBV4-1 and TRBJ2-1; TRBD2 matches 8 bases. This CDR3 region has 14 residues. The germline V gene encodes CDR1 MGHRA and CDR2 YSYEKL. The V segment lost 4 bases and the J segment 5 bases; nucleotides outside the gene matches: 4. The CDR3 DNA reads TGCGCCAGCAGCCCACCGCGGGGGGACAATGAGCAGTTCTTC. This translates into CASSPPRGDNEQFF.

CDR3 coding DNA: TGTGCCAGCAGCCGAGACGGGACCCTTTACAATGAGCAGTTCTTC. It specifies CASSRDGTLYNEQFF. The V gene is TRBV4-2, the J gene TRBJ2-1; D assignment may be TRBD1 or TRBD2 (5 bases each). V lost 4 bases and J 4 bases, leaving 14 bases between the germline ends. From germline, CDR1 is LGHNA and CDR2 YNFKEQ. CDR3 length: 15 residues.

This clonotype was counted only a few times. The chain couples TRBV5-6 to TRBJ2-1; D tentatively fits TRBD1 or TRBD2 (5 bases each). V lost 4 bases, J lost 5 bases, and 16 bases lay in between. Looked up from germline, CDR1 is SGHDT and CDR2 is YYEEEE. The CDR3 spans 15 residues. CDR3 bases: TGTGCCAGCAGCCGCTCGGGGCGGTTAGACAATGAGCAGTTCTTC. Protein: CASSRSGRLDNEQFF.

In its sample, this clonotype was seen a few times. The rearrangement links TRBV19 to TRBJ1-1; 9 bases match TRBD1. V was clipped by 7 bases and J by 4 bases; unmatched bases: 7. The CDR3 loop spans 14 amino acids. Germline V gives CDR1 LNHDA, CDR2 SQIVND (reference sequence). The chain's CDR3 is CASNPDRGLTEAFF. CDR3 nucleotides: TGTGCCAGTAATCCGGACAGGGGTCTCACTGAAGCTTTCTTT.

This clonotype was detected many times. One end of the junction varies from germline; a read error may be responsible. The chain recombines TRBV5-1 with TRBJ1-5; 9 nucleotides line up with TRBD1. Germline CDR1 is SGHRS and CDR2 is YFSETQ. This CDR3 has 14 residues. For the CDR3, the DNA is TGTGCCAGCAGTTTAGGGACAGGGAATCAGCCCCAGCATTTT. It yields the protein CASSLGTGNQPQHF.

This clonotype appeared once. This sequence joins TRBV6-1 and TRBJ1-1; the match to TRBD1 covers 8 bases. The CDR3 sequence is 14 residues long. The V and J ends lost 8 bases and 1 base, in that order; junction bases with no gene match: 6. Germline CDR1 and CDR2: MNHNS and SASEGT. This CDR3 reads CASLPGGANTEAFF. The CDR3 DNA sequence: TGTGCCAGCCTTCCAGGGGGCGCGAACACTGAAGCTTTCTTT.

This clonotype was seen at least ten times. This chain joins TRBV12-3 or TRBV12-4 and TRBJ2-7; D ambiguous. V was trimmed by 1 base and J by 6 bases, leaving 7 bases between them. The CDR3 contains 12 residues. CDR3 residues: CASSLGPSEQYV. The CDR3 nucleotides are TGTGCCAGCAGTTTAGGACCCTCCGAGCAGTACGTC.

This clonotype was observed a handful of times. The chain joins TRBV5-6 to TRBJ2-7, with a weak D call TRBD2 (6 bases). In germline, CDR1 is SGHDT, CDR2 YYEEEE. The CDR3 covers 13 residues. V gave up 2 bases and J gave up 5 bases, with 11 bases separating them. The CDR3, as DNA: TGTGCCAGCAGCTTAAGGGGACTCCACGAGCAGTACTTC. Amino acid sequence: CASSLRGLHEQYF.

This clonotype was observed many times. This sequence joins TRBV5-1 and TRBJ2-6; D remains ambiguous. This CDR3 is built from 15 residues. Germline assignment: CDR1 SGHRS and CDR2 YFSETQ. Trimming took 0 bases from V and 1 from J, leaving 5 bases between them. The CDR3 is CASSLGGSGANVLTF. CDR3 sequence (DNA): TGCGCCAGCAGCTTGGGGGGATCTGGGGCCAACGTCCTGACTTTC.

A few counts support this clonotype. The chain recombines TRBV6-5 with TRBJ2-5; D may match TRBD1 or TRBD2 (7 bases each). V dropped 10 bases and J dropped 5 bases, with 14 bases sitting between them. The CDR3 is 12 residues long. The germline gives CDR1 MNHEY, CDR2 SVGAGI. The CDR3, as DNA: TGTGCCATAGGGACAGCGGGGGAGACCCAGTACTTC. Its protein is CAIGTAGETQYF.

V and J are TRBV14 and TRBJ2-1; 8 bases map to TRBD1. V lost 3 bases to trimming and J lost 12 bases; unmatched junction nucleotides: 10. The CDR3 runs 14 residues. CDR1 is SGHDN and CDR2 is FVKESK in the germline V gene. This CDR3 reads CASSHLTGAGGQFF. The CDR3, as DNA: TGTGCCAGCAGCCACCTGACAGGGGCCGGCGGGCAGTTCTTC.

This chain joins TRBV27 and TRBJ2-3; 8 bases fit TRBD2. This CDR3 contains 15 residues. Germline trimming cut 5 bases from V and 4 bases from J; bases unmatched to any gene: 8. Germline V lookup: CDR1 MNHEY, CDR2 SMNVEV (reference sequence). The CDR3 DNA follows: TGTGCCAGCAGTCCAAGACTAGCGTTCGCAGATACGCAGTATTTT. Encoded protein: CASSPRLAFADTQYF.

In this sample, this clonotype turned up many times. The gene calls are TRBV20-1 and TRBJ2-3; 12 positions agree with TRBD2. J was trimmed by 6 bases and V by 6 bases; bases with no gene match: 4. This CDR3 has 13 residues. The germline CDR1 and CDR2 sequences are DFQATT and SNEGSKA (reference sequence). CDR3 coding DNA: TGCAGTGCCAGGCTAGCGGGGGGGGATACGCAGTATTTT. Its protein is CSARLAGGDTQYF.

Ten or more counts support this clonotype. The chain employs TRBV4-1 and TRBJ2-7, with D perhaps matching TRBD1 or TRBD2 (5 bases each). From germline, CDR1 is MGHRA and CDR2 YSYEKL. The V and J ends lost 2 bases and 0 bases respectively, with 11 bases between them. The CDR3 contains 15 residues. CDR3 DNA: TGCGCCAGCAGCCAACCCACCGGGACCTCCTACGAGCAGTACTTC. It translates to CASSQPTGTSYEQYF.

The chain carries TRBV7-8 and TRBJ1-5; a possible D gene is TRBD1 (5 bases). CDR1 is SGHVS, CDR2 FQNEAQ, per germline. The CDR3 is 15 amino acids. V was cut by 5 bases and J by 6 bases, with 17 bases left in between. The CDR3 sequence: CASSLGVQAAQPQHF. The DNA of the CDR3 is TGTGCCAGCAGCCTAGGAGTACAGGCGGCTCAGCCCCAGCATTTT.